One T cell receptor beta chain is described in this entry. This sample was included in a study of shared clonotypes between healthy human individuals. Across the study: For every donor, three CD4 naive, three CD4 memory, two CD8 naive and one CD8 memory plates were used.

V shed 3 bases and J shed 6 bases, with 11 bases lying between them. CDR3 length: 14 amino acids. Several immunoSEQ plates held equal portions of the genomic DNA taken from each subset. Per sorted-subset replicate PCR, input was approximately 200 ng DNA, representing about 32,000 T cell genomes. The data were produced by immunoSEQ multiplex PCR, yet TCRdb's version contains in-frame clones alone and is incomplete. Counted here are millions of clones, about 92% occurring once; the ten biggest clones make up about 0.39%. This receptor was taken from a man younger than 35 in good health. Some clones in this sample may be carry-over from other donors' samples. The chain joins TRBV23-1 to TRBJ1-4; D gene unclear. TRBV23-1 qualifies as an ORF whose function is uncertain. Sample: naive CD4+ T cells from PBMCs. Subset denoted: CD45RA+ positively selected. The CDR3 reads CASSQSMGDEKLFF. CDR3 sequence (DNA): TGCGCCAGCAGTCAGTCTATGGGAGATGAAAAACTGTTTTTT.